This T cell receptor (beta chain) derives from a study of shared clonotypes between healthy human individuals. Several immunoSEQ 96-well plates shared each subset's DNA, each plate a replicate. Clones were sequenced by immunoSEQ multiplex PCR, and TCRdb holds only the in-frame ones, with some missing. The sample contains under 550,000 clones, less than 96% of which appear only once. This CDR3 region has 13 residues. With 3 bases removed from V and 5 bases from J, the gap between germline ends came to 8 bases. Germline values: CDR1 SEHNR, CDR2 FQNEAQ (reference sequence). The clonotype was recovered from a woman in her twenties or thirties in good health. The chain recombines TRBV7-9 with TRBJ2-1, with D unclear. The material sequenced was naive CD4+ T cells sorted from blood. As to subset: CD45RA+ positively selected. The DNA of the CDR3 is TGTGCCAGCAGCTTTTCGGCAAACAATGAGCAGTTCTTC. Its translation is CASSFSANNEQFF.